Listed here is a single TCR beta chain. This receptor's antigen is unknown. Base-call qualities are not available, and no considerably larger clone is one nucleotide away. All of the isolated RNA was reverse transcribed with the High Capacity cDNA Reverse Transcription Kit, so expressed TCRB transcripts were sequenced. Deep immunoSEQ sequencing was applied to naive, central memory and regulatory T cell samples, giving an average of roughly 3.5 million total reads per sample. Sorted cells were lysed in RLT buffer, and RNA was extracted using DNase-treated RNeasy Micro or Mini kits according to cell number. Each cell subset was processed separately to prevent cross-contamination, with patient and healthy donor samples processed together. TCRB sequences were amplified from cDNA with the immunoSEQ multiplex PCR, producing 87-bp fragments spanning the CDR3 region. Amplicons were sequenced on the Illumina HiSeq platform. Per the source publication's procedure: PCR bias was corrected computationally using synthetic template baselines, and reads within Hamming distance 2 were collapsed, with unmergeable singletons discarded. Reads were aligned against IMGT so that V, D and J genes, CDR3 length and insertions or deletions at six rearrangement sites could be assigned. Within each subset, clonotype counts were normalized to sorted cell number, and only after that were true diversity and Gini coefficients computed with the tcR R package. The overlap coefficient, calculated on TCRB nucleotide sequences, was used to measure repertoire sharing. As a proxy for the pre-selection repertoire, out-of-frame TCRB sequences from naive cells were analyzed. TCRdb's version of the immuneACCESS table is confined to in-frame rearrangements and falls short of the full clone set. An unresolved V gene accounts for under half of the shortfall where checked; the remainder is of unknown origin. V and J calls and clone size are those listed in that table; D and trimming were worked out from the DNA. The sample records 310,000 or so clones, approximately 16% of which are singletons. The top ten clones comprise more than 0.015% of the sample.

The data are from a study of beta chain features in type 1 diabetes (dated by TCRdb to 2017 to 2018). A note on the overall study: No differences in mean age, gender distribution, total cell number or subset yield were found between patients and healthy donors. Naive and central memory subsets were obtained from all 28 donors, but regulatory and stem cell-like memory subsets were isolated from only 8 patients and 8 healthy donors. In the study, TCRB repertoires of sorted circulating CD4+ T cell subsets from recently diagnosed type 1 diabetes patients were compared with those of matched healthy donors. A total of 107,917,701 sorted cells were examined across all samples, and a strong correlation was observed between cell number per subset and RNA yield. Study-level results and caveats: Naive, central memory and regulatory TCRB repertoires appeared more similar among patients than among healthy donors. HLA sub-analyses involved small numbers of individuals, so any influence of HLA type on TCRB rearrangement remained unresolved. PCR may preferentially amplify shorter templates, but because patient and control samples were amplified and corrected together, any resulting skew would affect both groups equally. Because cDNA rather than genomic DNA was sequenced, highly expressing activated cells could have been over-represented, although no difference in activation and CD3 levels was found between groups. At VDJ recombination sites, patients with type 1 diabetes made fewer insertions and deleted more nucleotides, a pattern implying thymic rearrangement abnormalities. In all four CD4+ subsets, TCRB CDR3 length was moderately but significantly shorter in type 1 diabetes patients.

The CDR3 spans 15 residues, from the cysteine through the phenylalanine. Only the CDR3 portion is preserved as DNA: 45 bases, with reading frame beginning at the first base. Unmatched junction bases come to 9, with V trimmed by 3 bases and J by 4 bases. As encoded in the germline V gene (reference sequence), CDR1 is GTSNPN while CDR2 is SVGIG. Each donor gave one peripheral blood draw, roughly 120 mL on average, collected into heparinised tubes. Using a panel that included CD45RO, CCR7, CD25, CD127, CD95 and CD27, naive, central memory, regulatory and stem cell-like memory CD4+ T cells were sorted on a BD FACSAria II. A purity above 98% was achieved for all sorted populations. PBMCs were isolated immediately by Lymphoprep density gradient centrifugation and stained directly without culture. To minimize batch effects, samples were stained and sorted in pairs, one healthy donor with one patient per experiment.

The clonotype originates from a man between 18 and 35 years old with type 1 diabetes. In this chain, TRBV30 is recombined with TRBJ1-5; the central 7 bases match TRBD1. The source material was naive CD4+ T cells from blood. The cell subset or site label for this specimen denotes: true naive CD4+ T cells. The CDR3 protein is CAWSAGTVSNQPQHF. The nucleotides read TGTGCCTGGAGCGCGGGGACAGTCTCGAATCAGCCCCAGCATTTT.